The 2 T cell receptor beta chains below were found in one sample sequenced in a study of T cell changes during pregnancy in multiple sclerosis. The repertoire was sequenced with immunoSEQ multiplex PCR; TCRdb's copy has only in-frame clones and lacks some. The repertoire holds about 130,000 clones, about 96% seen once, with around 0.46% in the top ten. Here the sequenced sample was peripheral blood, taken after pregnancy. These receptors originate from a female donor with multiple sclerosis, enrolled in a pregnancy study.

The chain couples TRBV27 to TRBJ2-7, with TRBD2 as a possible D gene (6 bases). V dropped 3 bases and J dropped 3 bases, with 18 bases sitting between them. The CDR3 has 16 amino acids. CDR1 and CDR2 from the germline V gene are MNHEY and SMNVEV (reference sequence). CDR3 nucleotide sequence: TGTGCCAGCAGTTTGGGGGGACTCAAGGGGCTCTACGAGCAGTACTTC. Amino acids: CASSLGGLKGLYEQYF.

The chain carries TRBV11-2 and TRBJ2-1, with TRBD1 matching over 8 bases. V shed 7 bases, J shed 3 bases, and the junction held 11 bases outside the gene matches. The CDR3 loop spans 16 amino acids. Germline loops: CDR1 SGHAT, CDR2 FQNNGV. The CDR3 reads CASNSRGQGVYNEQFF. The CDR3 DNA follows: TGTGCCAGCAACAGCAGGGGGCAGGGGGTCTACAATGAGCAGTTCTTC.